The 30 T cell receptor beta chains listed next were all sequenced from one sample in a study of blood T cell repertoires in COVID-19. Here immunoSEQ multiplex PCR was the method, and the copy in TCRdb shows in-frame clones only, minus some. The table has 150,000 to 250,000 clones, about 93% seen once. Material: peripheral blood. The receptors shown here come from a man between 25 and 39 years old with COVID-19, enrolled during active disease.

The chain has TRBV6-6 and TRBJ2-3, with 8 bases aligning to TRBD2. The germline V gene has CDR1 MNHNY and CDR2 SVGAGI (reference sequence). The CDR3 loop spans 16 amino acids. Germline trimming cut 5 bases from V and 0 bases from J; bases unmatched to any gene: 7. The CDR3 reads CASSPTSGSSTDTQYF. The CDR3 DNA is TGTGCCAGCAGTCCTACTAGCGGATCTAGCACAGATACGCAGTATTTT.

The chain is built from TRBV30 and TRBJ1-5; no firm D call. Deletions cut 1 base from V and 1 base from J, with 8 bases between. Germline V gives CDR1 GTSNPN, CDR2 SVGIG (reference sequence). The CDR3 spans 14 residues. CDR3 sequence reads: CAWSGGSSNQPQHF. The CDR3 DNA reads as TGTGCCTGGAGTGGAGGGTCGAGCAATCAGCCCCAGCATTTT.

J is TRBJ1-1 and V is TRBV7-9; D possibly corresponds to TRBD1 (6 bases). This CDR3 is built from 14 residues. Germline CDR1 SEHNR, CDR2 FQNEAQ (reference sequence). V gave up 5 bases and J gave up 6 bases, with 16 bases separating them. CDR3 residues: CASSPQTGFAEAFF. CDR3 bases: TGTGCCAGCAGCCCCCAGACAGGTTTCGCTGAAGCTTTCTTT. The variable domain in full, with the rest retrieved from reference TRBV7-9 and TRBJ1-1, is DTGVSQNPRHKITKRGQNVTFRCDPISEHNRLYWYRQTLGQGPEFLTYFQNEAQLEKSRLLSDRFSAERPKGSFSTLEIQRTEQGDSAMYLCASSPQTGFAEAFFGQGTRLTVV.

V usage is TRBV9 and J usage is TRBJ2-2; TRBD1 aligns across 7 bases. Germline loops: CDR1 SGDLS, CDR2 YYNGEE. This CDR3 region has 15 residues. V gave up 4 bases and J gave up 4 bases; unmatched junction bases: 7. The CDR3 DNA follows: TGTGCCAGCAGCTCTGCGGACAGGACCACCGGGGAGCTGTTTTTT. Amino acid sequence: CASSSADRTTGELFF.

The V call is TRBV9, the J call TRBJ2-7, with D possibly being TRBD1 (5 bases). Between the trimmed V and J ends, which lost 0 bases and 7 bases, there was a span of 11 bases. Germline V lookup: CDR1 SGDLS, CDR2 YYNGEE. The CDR3 covers 13 residues. This CDR3 is CASSVGQGREQYF. The CDR3 nucleotides are TGTGCCAGCAGCGTAGGGCAGGGTCGGGAGCAGTACTTC.

The chain has TRBV11-2 and TRBJ2-7, with a possible D match to TRBD2 (5 bases). The CDR3 is made up of 13 amino acids. The V end lost 6 bases, the J end lost 3 bases, and 12 bases lay between the germline ends. From germline, CDR1 is SGHAT and CDR2 FQNNGV. The CDR3 DNA reads TGTGCCAGCAGTCTAGCATCCCACTACGAGCAGTACTTC. Its protein is CASSLASHYEQYF.

This clone has only a few counts. The rearrangement uses TRBV4-1 and TRBJ2-2; 9 bases line up with TRBD2. V trimming: 0 bases; J trimming: 5 bases; junction bases outside the gene matches: 10. The CDR3 length is 18 residues. Germline assignment: CDR1 MGHRA and CDR2 YSYEKL. The CDR3 region has the DNA TGCGCCAGCAGCCAAGAGGGCAGGGCTAGCGGGGTTACCGGGGAGCTGTTTTTT. Translation gives CASSQEGRASGVTGELFF.

J is TRBJ2-3 and V is TRBV5-1; TRBD1 aligns across 7 bases. V dropped 4 bases and J dropped 0; count of bases not matched to a gene: 5. The CDR3 spans 15 residues. The V gene's germline CDR1 is SGHRS and CDR2 YFSETQ. CDR3 loop: CASSNTGDSTDTQYF. The CDR3 bases are TGCGCCAGCAGCAACACAGGGGATAGCACAGATACGCAGTATTTT.

V is TRBV19 and J is TRBJ1-1; D unclear. The CDR3 covers 14 residues. From germline, CDR1 is LNHDA and CDR2 SQIVND (reference sequence). The V end was cut by 0 bases, the J end by 5 bases, with 10 bases between. The CDR3 loop reads CASSIELSGTEAFF. CDR3 nucleotides: TGTGCCAGTAGTATAGAACTCTCGGGGACTGAAGCTTTCTTT.

CDR3 sequence reads: CASSPMTGYGYTF. The CDR3 DNA follows: TGTGCCAGCAGTCCGATGACAGGCTATGGCTACACCTTC. The chain recombines TRBV12-3 or TRBV12-4 with TRBJ1-2, with a weak D call TRBD1 (6 bases). V was cut by 5 bases and J by 4 bases, with 11 bases left in between. This CDR3 has 13 amino acids.

The V call is TRBV12-3 or TRBV12-4, the J call TRBJ2-7; D remains ambiguous. This CDR3 contains 12 residues. Between the trimmed V and J ends, which lost 3 bases and 1 base, there was a span of 4 bases. The chain's CDR3 is CASSFTSYEQYF. In DNA, the CDR3 is TGTGCCAGCAGTTTCACTTCCTACGAGCAGTACTTC.

The rearrangement joins TRBV15 to TRBJ2-7; the match to TRBD1 covers 8 bases. V lost 6 bases to trimming and J lost 4 bases; unmatched junction nucleotides: 5. CDR3 length: 13 amino acids. Germline V gene sequence: CDR1 LNHNV, CDR2 YYDKDF (reference sequence). DNA for the CDR3: TGTGCCACCAGTCCGGGACAGGTATACGAGCAGTACTTC. Its protein product is CATSPGQVYEQYF. The full variable domain, rest sourced from reference TRBV15 and TRBJ2-7, is DAMVIQNPRYQVTQFGKPVTLSCSQTLNHNVMYWYQQKSSQAPKLLFHYYDKDFNNEADTPDNFQSRRPNTSFCFLDIRSPGLGDTAMYLCATSPGQVYEQYFGPGTRLTVT.

V gene TRBV5-1 combines with J gene TRBJ1-2, with D hard to call. Trimming removed 4 bases at V and 8 bases at J, with 12 bases between. Germline V gives CDR1 SGHRS, CDR2 YFSETQ. The CDR3 covers 12 residues. The CDR3 region has the DNA TGCGCCAGCAGCGGGAGGAATTGGGGCTACACCTTC. This sequence encodes CASSGRNWGYTF.

This clone has more than one count but fewer than ten. V usage is TRBV5-4 and J usage is TRBJ2-5; 7 bases agree with TRBD2. V dropped 1 base and J dropped 7; count of bases not matched to a gene: 1. This CDR3 has 12 amino acids. The V gene's germline CDR1 is SGHNT and CDR2 YYREEE (reference sequence). The CDR3 reads CASSLTGGTQYF. DNA for the CDR3: TGTGCCAGCAGCTTGACGGGAGGGACCCAGTACTTC.

The rearrangement uses TRBV9 and TRBJ2-5, with a possible D match to TRBD2 (6 bases). Germline V lookup: CDR1 SGDLS, CDR2 YYNGEE. The CDR3 loop spans 14 amino acids. V dropped 4 bases and J dropped 5 bases, with 15 bases sitting between them. The CDR3 coding sequence is TGTGCCAGCAGCACCGGACTAAATGGGGAGACCCAGTACTTC. Translated, it gives CASSTGLNGETQYF. The full variable domain, with the rest looked up from reference TRBV9 and TRBJ2-5, is DSGVTQTPKHLITATGQRVTLRCSPRSGDLSVYWYQQSLDQGLQFLIQYYNGEERAKGNILERFSAQQFPDLHSELNLSSLELGDSALYFCASSTGLNGETQYFGPGTRLLVL.

The gene calls are TRBV6-5 and TRBJ1-3; TRBD1 aligns across 7 bases. CDR1 and CDR2 from the germline V gene are MNHEY and SVGAGI. There are 15 residues in the CDR3. With 5 bases clipped from V and 11 bases from J, the junction kept 15 bases outside the gene matches. The chain's CDR3 is CASSRQGTGEEPIYF. In nucleotides, the CDR3 is TGTGCCAGCAGTAGACAGGGAACCGGCGAAGAGCCCATATATTTT.

V gene TRBV27 combines with J gene TRBJ1-1, with a possible D match to TRBD1 (5 bases). Trimming removed 2 bases at V and 1 base at J, with 8 bases between. The CDR3 consists of 14 residues. Germline CDR1 reads MNHEY; CDR2 reads SMNVEV (reference sequence). The CDR3 DNA follows: TGTGCCAGCAGTTTAGTGGGGCAGAACACTGAAGCTTTCTTT. Amino acids: CASSLVGQNTEAFF.

The rearrangement joins TRBV3-1 (or the pseudogene TRBV3-2) to TRBJ2-3, with 9 nucleotides matching TRBD2. Germline V gene data show CDR1 as LGHDT and CDR2 as YNNKEL (reference sequence). Trimming took 4 bases from V and 4 from J; bases not matched to a gene: 6. The CDR3 is 15 residues long. The CDR3 bases are TGTGCCAGCAGCCGTAGCGGGGGAAGTTCAGATACGCAGTATTTT. Amino acid sequence: CASSRSGGSSDTQYF.

This sequence joins TRBV14 and TRBJ1-1; tentative D call: TRBD1 (5 bases). Trimming left V 5 bases short and J 3 bases short, with 10 bases between. The CDR3 is 13 amino acids. The V gene's germline CDR1 is SGHDN and CDR2 FVKESK. The CDR3 region has the DNA TGTGCCAGCAGCGGACATTTCGACACTGAAGCTTTCTTT. It translates to CASSGHFDTEAFF.

CDR3 nucleotide sequence: TGCGCCAGCAGCTTGGTTGGCAGGGGTGACACCGGGGAGCTGTTTTTT. Protein product: CASSLVGRGDTGELFF. The V and J genes are TRBV5-1 and TRBJ2-2; TRBD1 might be the D (6 bases). Deletions cut 0 bases from V and 3 bases from J, with 12 bases between. CDR1 and CDR2 (germline): SGHRS, YFSETQ. This CDR3 has 16 residues.

The V call is TRBV30, the J call TRBJ1-2; D is unclear. The CDR3 contains 14 residues. The V gene's germline CDR1 is GTSNPN and CDR2 SVGIG (reference sequence). Trimming took off 1 base at V and 4 bases at J, with 13 bases between the two ends. CDR3 residues: CAWSAQHSLYGYTF. In nucleotides, the CDR3 is TGTGCCTGGAGTGCACAGCACAGCCTCTATGGCTACACCTTC.

The chain links TRBV12-5 to TRBJ2-7; D may be TRBD1 (6 bases). CDR3 size: 17 residues. Per germline, CDR1 LGHNT and CDR2 FRNRAP. The V end was cut by 1 base, the J end by 2 bases, with 18 bases between. The CDR3 is CASGLAWTVLDPYEQYF. DNA of the CDR3: TGTGCTAGTGGTTTGGCCTGGACAGTCTTGGACCCCTACGAGCAGTACTTC.

This rearrangement joins TRBV25-1 to TRBJ1-5, with D maybe TRBD1 (5 bases). The CDR3 contains 15 residues. The germline V gene encodes CDR1 MGHDK and CDR2 SYGVNS. The V gene lost 1 base and the J gene lost 6 bases, with 13 bases spanning the gap. This CDR3 is CASSESGRDFQPQHF. CDR3 nucleotides: TGTGCCAGCAGTGAATCAGGGAGGGATTTTCAGCCCCAGCATTTT. Supplemented by reference TRBV25-1 and TRBJ1-5, the full variable domain reads EADIYQTPRYLVIGTGKKITLECSQTMGHDKMYWYQQDPGMELHLIHYSYGVNSTEKGDLSSESTVSRIRTEHFPLTLESARPSHTSQYLCASSESGRDFQPQHFGDGTRLSIL.

V usage is TRBV3-1 (or the pseudogene TRBV3-2) and J usage is TRBJ2-7; no clear D. The CDR3 length is 12 residues. Trimming took 2 bases from V and 4 from J, leaving 6 bases between them. The germline V gene encodes CDR1 LGHDT and CDR2 YNNKEL (reference sequence). This chain's CDR3 is CASSQFRYEQYF. The DNA for the CDR3 is TGTGCCAGCAGCCAATTCCGGTACGAGCAGTACTTC.

The chain carries TRBV7-9 and TRBJ1-1; maybe TRBD1 (6 bases). Germline V lookup: CDR1 SEHNR, CDR2 FQNEAQ (reference sequence). The V end lost 4 bases, the J end lost 5 bases, and 14 bases lay between the germline ends. The CDR3 contains 14 residues. The CDR3 DNA reads as TGTGCCAGCAGCTACCCAGACAGGAGGACTGAAGCTTTCTTT. Protein sequence: CASSYPDRRTEAFF. The variable domain in full, with the rest retrieved from reference TRBV7-9 and TRBJ1-1, is DTGVSQNPRHKITKRGQNVTFRCDPISEHNRLYWYRQTLGQGPEFLTYFQNEAQLEKSRLLSDRFSAERPKGSFSTLEIQRTEQGDSAMYLCASSYPDRRTEAFFGQGTRLTVV.

The genes are TRBV9 and TRBJ2-1; 9 bases map to TRBD2. CDR1 is SGDLS and CDR2 is YYNGEE in the germline V gene. J lost 10 bases, V lost 0 bases, and 8 bases had no gene match. The CDR3 length is 15 residues. The CDR3 coding sequence is TGTGCCAGCAGCGTAGGGACTAGCGCCGGGAGGGAGCAGTTCTTC. Residues: CASSVGTSAGREQFF.

The chain carries TRBV9 and TRBJ2-2; the D is unclear. V shed 4 bases and J shed 7 bases, with 8 bases lying between them. Germline V gene lookup returns CDR1 SGDLS and CDR2 YYNGEE. The CDR3 has 12 residues. CDR3 sequence: CASSFRGGELFF. The DNA of the CDR3 is TGTGCCAGCAGCTTTAGAGGCGGGGAGCTGTTTTTT.

The V and J genes are TRBV4-1 and TRBJ2-2; 11 bases are shared with TRBD2. From germline, CDR1 is MGHRA and CDR2 YSYEKL. This CDR3 comprises 17 residues. Trimming cost V 2 bases and J 6 bases; bases outside gene matches: 8. The CDR3 DNA is TGCGCCAGCAGCCAACTAGCGGGGGGCACCGGGGCCGGGGAGCTGTTTTTT. It encodes CASSQLAGGTGAGELFF.

The chain links TRBV5-4 to TRBJ2-5; 16 bases are shared with TRBD2. CDR3 length equals 18 residues. Losses at the gene ends were 4 bases for V and 0 bases for J; bases not matched to a gene: 6. Germline CDR1 is SGHNT and CDR2 is YYREEE (reference sequence). The CDR3 DNA is TGTGCCAGCAGCCCCGGGACTAGCGGGGGGGTAAACCAAGAGACCCAGTACTTC. This sequence encodes CASSPGTSGGVNQETQYF.

This chain uses TRBV3-1 (or the pseudogene TRBV3-2) with TRBJ1-1, with unresolved D. The V end lost 0 bases, the J end lost 0 bases, and 8 bases lay between the germline ends. The length of the CDR3 is 15 residues. Germline loops: CDR1 LGHDT, CDR2 YNNKEL (reference sequence). In DNA, the CDR3 is TGTGCCAGCAGCCAAGATTCAGGAATGAACACTGAAGCTTTCTTT. It specifies CASSQDSGMNTEAFF.